The 28 T cell receptor beta chains below all came from one sample that was sequenced in a study of shared clonotypes between healthy human individuals. Measured with immunoSEQ multiplex PCR; TCRdb has only the in-frame clones, and not every one. The repertoire holds 2.3 million or so clones, approximately 93% seen once, with 0.35% to 0.5% in the top ten. Sequenced input: naive CD4+ T cells from PBMCs. Subset meaning: CD45RA+ positively selected. These TCRs come from a man aged 18 to 30 in good health. Some clones in this sample may be carry-over from other donors' samples.

The genes are TRBV7-2 and TRBJ1-2, with D uncertain. Germline CDR1 reads SGHTA; CDR2 reads FQGNSA. Trimming took off 1 base at V and 4 bases at J, with 10 bases between the two ends. This CDR3 has 14 residues. The CDR3 spells CASSLGPAAYGYTF. CDR3 nucleotide sequence: TGTGCCAGCAGCTTAGGACCGGCCGCCTATGGCTACACCTTC.

This clone was found once. V usage is TRBV30 and J usage is TRBJ2-1; 7 bases fit TRBD2. The V and J ends lost 6 bases and 5 bases, in that order; junction bases with no gene match: 7. CDR1 and CDR2 from the germline V gene are GTSNPN and SVGIG (reference sequence). The CDR3 totals 13 residues. This CDR3 is CACGRGSDNEQFF. CDR3 coding DNA: TGTGCCTGTGGGAGGGGAAGCGACAATGAGCAGTTCTTC.

This sequence joins TRBV27 and TRBJ2-1; 10 bases are a match to TRBD2. The CDR3 length is 17 residues. Germline values: CDR1 MNHEY, CDR2 SMNVEV (reference sequence). After removal of 0 bases from V and 4 bases from J, the junction contained 6 bases not matched to a gene. CDR3 sequence reads: CASSLSSGRVLYNEQFF. DNA of the CDR3: TGTGCCAGCAGTTTATCAAGCGGGAGGGTCCTGTACAATGAGCAGTTCTTC.

V gene TRBV11-2 combines with J gene TRBJ1-2; 10 positions agree with TRBD1. Per the germline V gene, CDR1 is SGHAT and CDR2 is FQNNGV. The trim removed 3 bases at V and 8 bases at J, leaving 12 bases unmatched. The CDR3 extends over 16 amino acids. The CDR3: CASSFTPGQGTVGYTF. The CDR3 region has the DNA TGTGCCAGCAGCTTTACCCCGGGACAGGGGACGGTAGGCTACACCTTC.

The chain joins TRBV21-1 to TRBJ2-1; the D call in the table, TRBD2, was not verified against the DNA. TRBV21-1 is annotated as a pseudogene. The CDR3 length is 16 residues. CDR3 in amino acids: CASSKRTGGPLYEQFF. DNA of the CDR3: TGTGCCAGCAGCAAAAGGACGGGAGGGCCGTTATATGAGCAGTTCTTC.

This clone occurred once. The V gene is TRBV30, the J gene TRBJ2-1; TRBD1 matches 7 bases. The CDR3 has 15 amino acids. V shed 5 bases and J 8 bases; nucleotides not matched to a gene: 15. Per germline, CDR1 GTSNPN and CDR2 SVGIG (reference sequence). In DNA, the CDR3 is TGTGCCTGGGCCCAGGGGGAGTCGATGGGAGATGAGCAGTTCTTC. Translation: CAWAQGESMGDEQFF.

The chain links TRBV5-6 to TRBJ2-7; 14 bases fit TRBD2. Losses at the gene ends were 5 bases for V and 7 bases for J; bases not matched to a gene: 11. CDR1 and CDR2 from the germline V gene are SGHDT and YYEEEE. The CDR3 is 16 amino acids. The CDR3 nucleotides read TGTGCCAGCAGGGCCCGACTAGCGGGAGGGCCACGGGAGCAGTACTTC. This sequence encodes CASRARLAGGPREQYF.

The CDR3 region has the DNA TGTGCCAGCAGTTCCCCCTTGTCCGTGGAAAAACTGTTTTTT. This encodes CASSSPLSVEKLFF. The chain employs TRBV28 and TRBJ1-4, with no clear D. This CDR3 contains 14 residues. Germline V gene lookup returns CDR1 MDHEN and CDR2 SYDVKM. Trimming shortened V by 4 bases and J by 8 bases, and 14 bases separated the two germline ends.

J is TRBJ1-2 and V is TRBV7-9; D possibly corresponds to TRBD1 (5 bases). In germline, CDR1 is SEHNR, CDR2 FQNEAQ (reference sequence). This CDR3 comprises 15 residues. Trimming removed 1 base at V and 4 bases at J, with 13 bases between. In DNA form, the CDR3 reads TGTGCCAGCAGCTTAGGAGGGGCACAGACCTATGGCTACACCTTC. Translated: CASSLGGAQTYGYTF.

CDR3 DNA: TGTGCCAGCAGCTCCCCTAGGGGCGGCACAGATACGCAGTATTTT. Protein: CASSSPRGGTDTQYF. This rearrangement joins TRBV12-1 to TRBJ2-3; the DNA was not used to check the table's D call, TRBD1. TRBV12-1 corresponds to a pseudogene. The CDR3 consists of 15 residues.

The gene calls are TRBV28 and TRBJ1-3, with a weak D call TRBD1 (5 bases). The CDR3 loop spans 17 amino acids. The germline V gene encodes CDR1 MDHEN and CDR2 SYDVKM. The V end was cut by 7 bases, the J end by 0 bases, with 19 bases between. CDR3: CASTQVGTPGSGNTIYF. The CDR3 nucleotides read TGTGCCAGCACCCAGGTGGGGACCCCGGGCTCTGGAAACACCATATATTTT.

The rearrangement joins TRBV5-1 to TRBJ1-1; TRBD1 is a possible D gene (5 bases). Trimming took 3 bases from V and 7 from J, leaving 16 bases between them. The V gene's germline CDR1 is SGHRS and CDR2 YFSETQ. The CDR3 sequence is 14 residues long. CDR3 DNA: TGCGCCAGCAGCTCGGGGGAATGGACAAGTGAAGCTTTCTTT. It translates to CASSSGEWTSEAFF.

The chain recombines TRBV19 with TRBJ1-2; perhaps TRBD1 as D (6 bases). Trimming left V 5 bases short and J 0 bases short, with 16 bases between. CDR3 length: 16 residues. Germline assignment: CDR1 LNHDA and CDR2 SQIVND (reference sequence). DNA for the CDR3: TGTGCCAGTAGTTCCCAGGGGCGGGACGCTAACTATGGCTACACCTTC. Amino acid sequence: CASSSQGRDANYGYTF.

The chain couples TRBV28 to TRBJ2-7; D is perhaps TRBD1 or TRBD2 (5 bases each). Germline lookup yields CDR1 MDHEN and CDR2 SYDVKM. The CDR3 spans 14 residues. V was pared by 7 bases and J by 0 bases, with 13 bases between. The CDR3, as DNA: TGTGCCAGCACCCGGGGCTATAGCTCCTACGAGCAGTACTTC. The encoded protein is CASTRGYSSYEQYF.

V usage is TRBV9 and J usage is TRBJ2-5, with D perhaps matching TRBD2 (5 bases). CDR1 and CDR2 (germline): SGDLS, YYNGEE. The V end was cut by 4 bases, the J end by 2 bases, with 12 bases between. This CDR3 has 14 amino acids. This chain's CDR3 is CASSRSPGQETQYF. The DNA of the CDR3 is TGTGCCAGCAGCCGTTCCCCGGGACAAGAGACCCAGTACTTC.

The V call is TRBV5-1, the J call TRBJ2-2; 9 bases match TRBD1. Looked up from germline, CDR1 is SGHRS and CDR2 is YFSETQ. This CDR3 spans 17 amino acids. V trimming: 4 bases; J trimming: 1 base; junction bases outside the gene matches: 8. The CDR3 protein is CASSTRTGAENTGELFF. The CDR3, as DNA: TGCGCCAGCAGCACCCGGACAGGGGCCGAGAACACCGGGGAGCTGTTTTTT.

This rearrangement joins TRBV28 to TRBJ2-7; 7 positions match TRBD1. The germline gives CDR1 MDHEN, CDR2 SYDVKM. J lost 2 bases, V lost 6 bases, and 13 bases had no gene match. This CDR3 contains 16 residues. CDR3 sequence (DNA): TGTGCCAGCAGCCTCTATACAGGGGTCGGGACCTACGAGCAGTACTTC. Protein sequence: CASSLYTGVGTYEQYF.

The chain employs TRBV2 and TRBJ2-7, with 10 positions matching TRBD1. J lost 4 bases, V lost 8 bases, and 11 bases had no gene match. Germline CDR1 reads SNHLY; CDR2 reads FYNNEI. The CDR3 sequence is 15 residues long. The CDR3 region is CASERDRGFEYEQYF. The CDR3 DNA is TGTGCCAGCGAAAGGGACAGGGGATTTGAGTACGAGCAGTACTTC. The variable domain in full, completed from reference TRBV2 and TRBJ2-7, reads EPEVTQTPSHQVTQMGQEVILRCVPISNHLYFYWYRQILGQKVEFLVSFYNNEISEKSEIFDDQFSVERPDGSNFTLKIRSTKLEDSAMYFCASERDRGFEYEQYFGPGTRLTVT.

The chain uses TRBV2 and TRBJ2-3; 9 bases fit TRBD1. Per the germline V gene, CDR1 is SNHLY and CDR2 is FYNNEI. V lost 8 bases, J lost 2 bases, and 5 bases stayed unmatched. The CDR3 loop spans 14 amino acids. The CDR3 region is CASLRDRDTDTQYF. The CDR3 nucleotides are TGTGCCAGCCTGCGGGACAGGGACACAGATACGCAGTATTTT.

This clone came up once. The V call is TRBV4-2, the J call TRBJ1-5; D uncertain. This CDR3 spans 16 amino acids. The V and J ends lost 0 bases and 1 base respectively, with 10 bases between them. Germline CDR1 and CDR2: LGHNA and YNFKEQ. CDR3 nucleotide sequence: TGTGCCAGCAGCCAAGAAGCGCAGGTGAGCAATCAGCCCCAGCATTTT. It specifies CASSQEAQVSNQPQHF.

J is TRBJ1-1 and V is TRBV7-9; tentatively, D is TRBD1 (5 bases). The length of the CDR3 is 17 residues. Between the trimmed V and J ends, which lost 5 bases and 3 bases, there was a span of 22 bases. CDR1 and CDR2 (germline): SEHNR, FQNEAQ (reference sequence). DNA for the CDR3: TGTGCCAGCAGCCCACTGGCGGGGGGGATCAAGGACACTGAAGCTTTCTTT. This sequence encodes CASSPLAGGIKDTEAFF.

Comments on this clone: The sample holds other DNA sequences that translate to the same CDR3. The rearrangement links TRBV5-1 to TRBJ2-5; 9 bases fit TRBD1. The CDR3 has 13 residues. The V and J ends lost 4 bases and 5 bases, in that order; junction bases with no gene match: 3. Germline-derived CDR1 and CDR2 are SGHRS and YFSETQ. This CDR3 is CASSPGTGETQYF. The CDR3 coding sequence is TGCGCCAGCAGCCCGGGGACAGGGGAGACCCAGTACTTC.

The chain combines TRBV27 with TRBJ2-2; D is possibly TRBD1 (6 bases). V gave up 5 bases and J gave up 4 bases, with 20 bases separating them. The CDR3 runs to 17 residues. Germline assignment: CDR1 MNHEY and CDR2 SMNVEV (reference sequence). The CDR3 DNA is TGTGCCAGCAGTCCCCGCCGAGGGGGAGAGGTCACCGGGGAGCTGTTTTTT. Amino acid sequence: CASSPRRGGEVTGELFF.

The chain is built from TRBV7-6 and TRBJ2-1; 11 bases fit TRBD2. CDR3 length equals 17 residues. CDR1 is SGHVS, CDR2 FNYEAQ, per germline. V lost 5 bases, J lost 4 bases, and 10 bases stayed unmatched. The CDR3 spells CASSRGGTSGGYNEQFF. In nucleotides, the CDR3 is TGTGCCAGCAGCCGAGGGGGAACTAGCGGGGGTTACAATGAGCAGTTCTTC.

Note on this clone: Other nucleotide sequences from this sample produce the same CDR3. The J gene is TRBJ2-2, the V gene TRBV6-5; D remains ambiguous. Germline CDR1 MNHEY, CDR2 SVGAGI. V was clipped by 0 bases and J by 4 bases, with 0 bases between them. The CDR3 has 12 residues. The chain's CDR3 is CASSYSTGELFF. The CDR3 DNA follows: TGTGCCAGCAGTTACTCCACCGGGGAGCTGTTTTTT.

The V gene is TRBV20-1, the J gene TRBJ1-2; TRBD1 might be the D (5 bases). Germline CDR1 reads DFQATT; CDR2 reads SNEGSKA (reference sequence). CDR3 size: 11 residues. The CDR3 bases are TGCTCGGGACGGGAGAACTATGGCTACACCTTC. This sequence encodes CSGRENYGYTF.

This chain uses TRBV14 with TRBJ1-1, with 7 bases identical to TRBD1. The CDR3 has 13 residues. J was trimmed by 8 bases and V by 0 bases; bases with no gene match: 3. Germline loops: CDR1 SGHDN, CDR2 FVKESK. The CDR3 DNA follows: TGTGCCAGCAGCCAAGAATGGACAGGAGAAGCTTTCTTT. This sequence encodes CASSQEWTGEAFF.

To note about this clone: At the DNA level, this CDR3 is encoded by other sequences in the same sample as well. The V gene is TRBV5-1, the J gene TRBJ2-7; TRBD2 matches at 14 bases. CDR1 and CDR2 (germline): SGHRS, YFSETQ. The CDR3 is 16 amino acids. V shed 2 bases and J 0 bases; nucleotides not matched to a gene: 1. CDR3 sequence: CASSFGLAGGSYEQYF. Here the CDR3 DNA reads TGCGCCAGCAGCTTCGGACTAGCGGGAGGCTCCTACGAGCAGTACTTC.